Listed below are T cell receptor beta chains from one sample, sequenced in a study of T cell responses to AZD1222 COVID-19 vaccine. Assay: immunoSEQ multiplex PCR; the TCRdb copy retains only in-frame clones and omits some. In the table there are some 150,000 clones, 92% of which are singletons. The sequencing here drew on peripheral blood, taken 28 days after the second AZD1222 dose. The source of these receptors is an adult who received the AZD1222 COVID-19 vaccine. The CDR3 runs from the conserved cysteine through the conserved F or W. D genes are given only for firm matches. Clone size is not always given. Where it is, it says once, few, many or a class for expanded clones.

D gene: NA; clone size: NA; CDR3 length: 15; J gene: TRBJ2-7; V gene: TRBV18; CDR3 DNA: TGTGCCAGCTCACCCATTGGTCCGACCGGCGACGAGCAGTACTTC; CDR3 protein: CASSPIGPTGDEQYF
D gene: TRBD1; clone size: NA; CDR3 length: 15; J gene: TRBJ1-6; V gene: TRBV28; CDR3 DNA: TGTGCCAGCAGTCAATACAGGGGCAATAATTCACCCCTCCACTTT; CDR3 protein: CASSQYRGNNSPLHF
D gene: TRBD2; clone size: NA; CDR3 length: 15; J gene: TRBJ2-1; V gene: TRBV9; CDR3 DNA: TGTGCCAGCAGCTCAAGCGGGACCTCCTACAATGAGCAGTTCTTC; CDR3 protein: CASSSSGTSYNEQFF
D gene: TRBD2; clone size: NA; CDR3 length: 15; J gene: TRBJ2-1; V gene: TRBV10-2; CDR3 DNA: TGCGCCAGCAGTGGGGGAGTAGCGGGAGACAATGAGCAGTTCTTC; CDR3 protein: CASSGGVAGDNEQFF
D gene: NA; clone size: NA; CDR3 length: 14; J gene: TRBJ2-7; V gene: TRBV3-1/TRBV3-2; CDR3 DNA: TGTGCCAGCAGCCCATCCGGGAACTCCTACGAGCAGTACTTC; CDR3 protein: CASSPSGNSYEQYF
D gene: NA; clone size: NA; CDR3 length: 15; J gene: TRBJ2-7; V gene: TRBV14; CDR3 DNA: TGTGCCAGCAGCCAAGGGTCCCAGCTGCCCTACGAGCAGTACTTC; CDR3 protein: CASSQGSQLPYEQYF
D gene: TRBD1; clone size: NA; CDR3 length: 17; J gene: TRBJ1-2; V gene: TRBV25-1; CDR3 DNA: TGTGCCAGCAGTTTTACGTCCTGGACAGGCTTCAACTATGGCTACACCTTC; CDR3 protein: CASSFTSWTGFNYGYTF
D gene: NA; clone size: NA; CDR3 length: 15; J gene: TRBJ1-3; V gene: TRBV6-5; CDR3 DNA: TGTGCCAGCAGCCCGGGACGGGCCGTGGGAAACACCATATATTTT; CDR3 protein: CASSPGRAVGNTIYF
D gene: NA; clone size: NA; CDR3 length: 15; J gene: TRBJ2-7; V gene: TRBV7-9; CDR3 DNA: TGTGCCAGCAGCTTAGGACGGGAGCTTTCCTACGAGCAGTACTTC; CDR3 protein: CASSLGRELSYEQYF
D gene: NA; clone size: NA; CDR3 length: 16; J gene: TRBJ1-1; V gene: TRBV4-1; CDR3 DNA: TGCGCCAGCAGCCATCGGGTGAATGGGGGGAACACTGAAGCTTTCTTT; CDR3 protein: CASSHRVNGGNTEAFF
D gene: NA; clone size: NA; CDR3 length: 14; J gene: TRBJ2-7; V gene: TRBV27; CDR3 DNA: TGTGCCGTTCCTCCGGGACCGATAGACTACGAGCAGTACTTC; CDR3 protein: CAVPPGPIDYEQYF
D gene: NA; clone size: few; CDR3 length: 13; J gene: TRBJ2-5; V gene: TRBV10-1; CDR3 DNA: TGCGCCAGCAGTGAGTCGGGGCAAGAGACCCAGTACTTC; CDR3 protein: CASSESGQETQYF
D gene: TRBD1; clone size: once; CDR3 length: 16; J gene: TRBJ1-1; V gene: TRBV7-9; CDR3 DNA: TGTGCCAGCAGCCCCCGGGGGACAGCTCTCAGCACTGAAGCTTTCTTT; CDR3 protein: CASSPRGTALSTEAFF
D gene: NA; clone size: NA; CDR3 length: 15; J gene: TRBJ1-6; V gene: TRBV5-1; CDR3 DNA: TGCGCCAGCAGCTTGGCGCGAGGGGGGGATTCACCCCTCCACTTT; CDR3 protein: CASSLARGGDSPLHF
D gene: NA; clone size: NA; CDR3 length: 14; J gene: TRBJ1-4; V gene: TRBV5-1; CDR3 DNA: TGCGCCAGCAGCTTGGCTGGGGGGCGGGAAAAACTGTTTTTT; CDR3 protein: CASSLAGGREKLFF
D gene: TRBD1; clone size: NA; CDR3 length: 15; J gene: TRBJ1-1; V gene: TRBV28; CDR3 DNA: TGTGCCAGAAGAACCCCTAGGACAGGTAGAACTGAAGCTTTCTTT; CDR3 protein: CARRTPRTGRTEAFF
D gene: TRBD2; clone size: NA; CDR3 length: 15; J gene: TRBJ2-1; V gene: TRBV5-4; CDR3 DNA: TGTGCCAGCAGCTTAATAGCGGGAGGGAGAAATGAGCAGTTCTTC; CDR3 protein: CASSLIAGGRNEQFF
D gene: NA; clone size: NA; CDR3 length: 15; J gene: TRBJ1-5; V gene: TRBV3-1/TRBV3-2; CDR3 DNA: TGTGCCAGCAGCCTCGGGCTTAATAGCAATCAGCCCCAGCATTTT; CDR3 protein: CASSLGLNSNQPQHF
D gene: NA; clone size: many; CDR3 length: 12; J gene: TRBJ1-5; V gene: TRBV6-2/TRBV6-3; CDR3 DNA: TGTGCCAGCAGTTGGGTAGGGCCGCCCCAGCATTTT; CDR3 protein: CASSWVGPPQHF
D gene: NA; clone size: NA; CDR3 length: 15; J gene: TRBJ1-2; V gene: TRBV6-5; CDR3 DNA: TGTGCCAGCAGTTCATCCCAGGGGCTATACTATGGCTACACCTTC; CDR3 protein: CASSSSQGLYYGYTF
D gene: TRBD1; clone size: NA; CDR3 length: 17; J gene: TRBJ2-2; V gene: TRBV7-9; CDR3 DNA: TGTGCCAGCAGCCGAAAGGGGTGGACAGGGAACACCGGGGAGCTGTTTTTT; CDR3 protein: CASSRKGWTGNTGELFF
D gene: NA; clone size: NA; CDR3 length: 13; J gene: TRBJ1-1; V gene: TRBV28; CDR3 DNA: TGTGCCAGCAGTTTTGAGGACCCCACTGAAGCTTTCTTT; CDR3 protein: CASSFEDPTEAFF
D gene: NA; clone size: NA; CDR3 length: 14; J gene: TRBJ2-3; V gene: TRBV5-8; CDR3 DNA: TGTGCCAGCAGCTCCCCCCAGGCCACAGATACGCAGTATTTT; CDR3 protein: CASSSPQATDTQYF
D gene: NA; clone size: NA; CDR3 length: 13; J gene: TRBJ1-6; V gene: TRBV12-5; CDR3 DNA: TGTGCTAGGAGTAGAAGCACGAATTCACCCCTCCACTTT; CDR3 protein: CARSRSTNSPLHF
D gene: TRBD2; clone size: NA; CDR3 length: 16; J gene: TRBJ2-3; V gene: TRBV14; CDR3 DNA: TGTGCCAGCAGCGTTGGACTAGCGGGGAGCACAGATACGCAGTATTTT; CDR3 protein: CASSVGLAGSTDTQYF
D gene: TRBD2; clone size: NA; CDR3 length: 18; J gene: TRBJ2-5; V gene: TRBV13; CDR3 DNA: TGTGCCAGCAGCTTATTGGGACTAGCGGGAGGGCCTAGTGAGACCCAGTACTTC; CDR3 protein: CASSLLGLAGGPSETQYF
D gene: TRBD2; clone size: NA; CDR3 length: 16; J gene: TRBJ2-7; V gene: TRBV5-4; CDR3 DNA: TGTGCCAGCAGCTTGGGTGGTAGCGGGATCACCTACGAGCAGTACTTC; CDR3 protein: CASSLGGSGITYEQYF
D gene: NA; clone size: NA; CDR3 length: 15; J gene: TRBJ2-5; V gene: TRBV19; CDR3 DNA: TGTGCCAGTAGTGTATACGGGCCCCATCAAGAGACCCAGTACTTC; CDR3 protein: CASSVYGPHQETQYF
D gene: NA; clone size: NA; CDR3 length: 17; J gene: TRBJ1-4; V gene: TRBV4-1; CDR3 DNA: TGCGCCAGCAGCCAAGCCCTCAAGACAACTTCTAATGAAAAACTGTTTTTT; CDR3 protein: CASSQALKTTSNEKLFF
D gene: TRBD2; clone size: NA; CDR3 length: 17; J gene: TRBJ2-3; V gene: TRBV5-1; CDR3 DNA: TGCGCCAGCAGCATCGGGACTAGCGGGAGTAGAGGAGATACGCAGTATTTT; CDR3 protein: CASSIGTSGSRGDTQYF
D gene: TRBD1; clone size: NA; CDR3 length: 17; J gene: TRBJ1-2; V gene: TRBV18; CDR3 DNA: TGTGCCAGCTCACCTATCCCTTACAGGGGAACTAACTATGGCTACACCTTC; CDR3 protein: CASSPIPYRGTNYGYTF
D gene: NA; clone size: NA; CDR3 length: 15; J gene: TRBJ1-4; V gene: TRBV25-1; CDR3 DNA: TGTGCCAGCAGTGAAAGTCAGGCAGGGACTGAAAAACTGTTTTTT; CDR3 protein: CASSESQAGTEKLFF
D gene: NA; clone size: once; CDR3 length: 11; J gene: TRBJ1-1; V gene: TRBV27; CDR3 DNA: TGTGCCAGCCCCGCCCACTACGAAGCTTTCTTT; CDR3 protein: CASPAHYEAFF
D gene: NA; clone size: NA; CDR3 length: 14; J gene: TRBJ2-7; V gene: TRBV5-1; CDR3 DNA: TGCGCCAGCAGCTTGGCACAGGCGGTCCACGAGCAGTACTTC; CDR3 protein: CASSLAQAVHEQYF
D gene: TRBD2; clone size: NA; CDR3 length: 13; J gene: TRBJ2-1; V gene: TRBV7-3; CDR3 DNA: TGTGCCAGCAGCCCGGCGGGAGCCGATGAGCAGTTCTTC; CDR3 protein: CASSPAGADEQFF
D gene: TRBD1; clone size: NA; CDR3 length: 17; J gene: TRBJ2-7; V gene: TRBV6-2/TRBV6-3; CDR3 DNA: TGTGCCAGCAGTTACGGATGGCAGGGGGCGAGGTACTACGAGCAGTACTTC; CDR3 protein: CASSYGWQGARYYEQYF
D gene: NA; clone size: NA; CDR3 length: 13; J gene: TRBJ2-7; V gene: TRBV5-1; CDR3 DNA: TGCGCCAGCAGCTTGGCCGGGGGTCGCGAGCAGTACTTC; CDR3 protein: CASSLAGGREQYF
D gene: NA; clone size: NA; CDR3 length: 14; J gene: TRBJ2-7; V gene: TRBV24-1; CDR3 DNA: TGTGCCACCAGTGATGGCGGGCCCCCCTACGAGCAGTACTTC; CDR3 protein: CATSDGGPPYEQYF
D gene: NA; clone size: NA; CDR3 length: 19; J gene: TRBJ1-4; V gene: TRBV3-1/TRBV3-2; CDR3 DNA: TGTGCCAGCAGCCAAGACAAGTATGATAGCCTGCGGGAGGATGAAAAACTGTTTTTT; CDR3 protein: CASSQDKYDSLREDEKLFF
D gene: NA; clone size: NA; CDR3 length: 13; J gene: TRBJ2-1; V gene: TRBV23-1; CDR3 DNA: TGCGCCGGCCTAGCGAAAACCTACAATGAGCAGTTCTTC; CDR3 protein: CAGLAKTYNEQFF
D gene: NA; clone size: NA; CDR3 length: 14; J gene: TRBJ1-2; V gene: TRBV24-1; CDR3 DNA: TGTGCCACCAGTCACCGGGACGAGAACTATGGCTACACCTTC; CDR3 protein: CATSHRDENYGYTF
D gene: TRBD1; clone size: NA; CDR3 length: 15; J gene: TRBJ1-4; V gene: TRBV13; CDR3 DNA: TGTGCCAGCAGCTTAGGGGGACAGGGGGATGAAAAACTGTTTTTT; CDR3 protein: CASSLGGQGDEKLFF
D gene: NA; clone size: NA; CDR3 length: 12; J gene: TRBJ1-1; V gene: TRBV7-9; CDR3 DNA: TGTGCCAGCAGCTTAGAGAGACAGGAAGCTTTCTTT; CDR3 protein: CASSLERQEAFF
D gene: TRBD2; clone size: NA; CDR3 length: 16; J gene: TRBJ2-3; V gene: TRBV5-1; CDR3 DNA: TGCGCCAGCAGCTTCGTAGCGGGAGGGAACACAGATACGCAGTATTTT; CDR3 protein: CASSFVAGGNTDTQYF
D gene: NA; clone size: NA; CDR3 length: 14; J gene: TRBJ1-3; V gene: TRBV19; CDR3 DNA: TGTGCCAGTCAAGAACAGACCCAAGGAAACACCATATATTTT; CDR3 protein: CASQEQTQGNTIYF
D gene: NA; clone size: NA; CDR3 length: 14; J gene: TRBJ2-4; V gene: TRBV3-1/TRBV3-2; CDR3 DNA: TGTGCCAGCAGCCAAGGGACACCGGGGAACATTCAGTACTTC; CDR3 protein: CASSQGTPGNIQYF